The 20 T cell receptor beta chains listed next were all sequenced from one sample in a study of T-cell reconstitution after alpha-beta-depleted transplantation in children. Using unique molecular identifiers, the investigators prepared the TCRbeta library. TCRdb called the PCR reads again in MiXCR, with one record for every CDR3 protein. The sample comprises about 400,000 distinct CDR3 sequences, around 20% of which are singletons, and 3.8% rests with the top ten. The sequencing here drew on PBMCs from the stem cell graft donor, taken from the stem cell graft. The receptors come from a human donor who donated a stem cell graft to a child with acute myeloid leukemia.

In its sample, this clonotype was seen a few times. The chain is built from TRBV28 and TRBJ1-2; D not certain. Germline assignment: CDR1 MDHEN and CDR2 SYDVKM. Trimming pared 10 bases from V and 3 bases from J, leaving 21 bases between. The CDR3 loop spans 15 amino acids. The CDR3 DNA follows: TGTGCCATCACCCAGAGGGCAGGCGGCGACTATGGCTACACCTTC. Translated, it gives CAITQRAGGDYGYTF.

The V gene is TRBV2, the J gene TRBJ2-1, with 9 nucleotides matching TRBD2. The length of the CDR3 is 16 residues. V shed 3 bases and J 6 bases; nucleotides not matched to a gene: 9. Germline V gives CDR1 SNHLY, CDR2 FYNNEI. The DNA of the CDR3 is TGTGCCAGCAGTGATTGGTCTAGCGGGACCCCCAATGAGCAGTTCTTC. Translated: CASSDWSSGTPNEQFF.

J is TRBJ2-7 and V is TRBV20-1, with a possible D match to TRBD2 (5 bases). In germline, CDR1 is DFQATT, CDR2 SNEGSKA (reference sequence). The V end was cut by 3 bases, the J end by 3 bases, with 15 bases between. This CDR3 spans 14 amino acids. The CDR3 spells CSASVGISRYEQYF. In DNA form, the CDR3 reads TGCAGTGCTAGTGTCGGGATCTCTCGCTACGAGCAGTACTTC.

The count of this clonotype is one. The CDR3 spells CASKGQGFFDTEAFF. Here the CDR3 DNA reads TGTGCCAGCAAGGGACAGGGCTTTTTTGACACTGAAGCTTTCTTT. This chain connects TRBV27 to TRBJ1-1; TRBD1 agrees at 9 bases. The CDR3 loop spans 15 amino acids. V gave up 7 bases and J gave up 3 bases; unmatched junction bases: 9. Germline V gene data show CDR1 as MNHEY and CDR2 as SMNVEV (reference sequence).

At least ten counts were recorded for this clonotype. The rearrangement links TRBV20-1 to TRBJ2-7; 8 nucleotides align to TRBD2. The CDR3 extends over 15 amino acids. V shed 0 bases and J 1 base; nucleotides not matched to a gene: 5. CDR1 DFQATT and CDR2 SNEGSKA come from the germline V gene (reference sequence). The DNA of the CDR3 is TGCAGTGCTAGAGATCTACGGGAGGGATCCTACGAGCAGTACTTC. Its translation: CSARDLREGSYEQYF.

The genes are TRBV5-1 and TRBJ1-1; weak D call: TRBD1 (5 bases). Trimming stripped 0 bases from V and 3 bases from J, with 12 bases between. The CDR3 spans 15 residues. Germline V gives CDR1 SGHRS, CDR2 YFSETQ. CDR3 DNA sequence: TGCGCCAGCAGCTTGGCCGGGGGAGGCCACACTGAAGCTTTCTTT. Protein product: CASSLAGGGHTEAFF.

This clonotype came up many times. The chain carries TRBV29-1 and TRBJ2-2; D uncertain. The CDR3 has 12 residues. V was cut by 1 base and J by 9 bases, with 9 bases left in between. In germline, CDR1 is SQVTM, CDR2 ANQGSEA. CDR3 nucleotides: TGCAGCGTTGAAGGGCCATCCAGGGAGCTGTTTTTT. Translating it yields CSVEGPSRELFF.

The genes are TRBV5-1 and TRBJ1-1; D gene unclear. V was trimmed by 1 base and J by 11 bases, leaving 18 bases between them. Germline-derived CDR1 and CDR2 are SGHRS and YFSETQ. CDR3 size: 14 residues. CDR3 protein: CASSLSVGPGWAFF. CDR3 DNA: TGCGCCAGCAGCTTGAGTGTAGGGCCGGGTTGGGCTTTCTTT.

This clonotype came up many times. The V and J genes are TRBV12-3 or TRBV12-4 and TRBJ1-2; TRBD1 might be the D (5 bases). The CDR3 spans 13 residues. V lost 1 base and J 2 bases, leaving 5 bases between the germline ends. The CDR3 spells CASSLEGNYGYTF. The CDR3, as DNA: TGTGCCAGCAGTTTAGAGGGGAACTATGGCTACACCTTC.

This clonotype was seen at least ten times. The rearrangement joins TRBV20-1 to TRBJ2-7; unclear D gene. Trimming took 3 bases from V and 2 from J, leaving 8 bases between them. The V gene's germline CDR1 is DFQATT and CDR2 SNEGSKA (reference sequence). This CDR3 region has 12 residues. DNA for the CDR3: TGCAGTGCTAGGTCCGAAGCCTACGAGCAGTACTTC. It yields the protein CSARSEAYEQYF.

This clonotype was recorded a few times. The V gene is TRBV7-9, the J gene TRBJ2-7, with 13 bases identical to TRBD2. CDR3 size: 16 residues. The ends lost 5 bases at V and 4 bases at J; junction bases unmatched: 8. The germline V gene encodes CDR1 SEHNR and CDR2 FQNEAQ (reference sequence). CDR3 DNA sequence: TGTGCCAGCAGCCCTTGGACTAGCGGGAGATCGTACGAGCAGTACTTC. This translates into CASSPWTSGRSYEQYF.

In its sample, this clonotype was seen many times. The junction departs from the called germline gene at one end, perhaps through a read error. The chain employs TRBV2 and TRBJ2-3; TRBD2 might be the D (6 bases). CDR1 is SNHLY and CDR2 is FYNNEI in the germline V gene. The CDR3 totals 15 residues. The CDR3 nucleotides are TGTGCCAGCAGCGAAGGAGGGGTGGTAGCCGGGACGCAGTATTTT. This codes for CASSEGGVVAGTQYF.

CDR3 amino acids: CASSEQDTSGSLAFADTQYF. Written as DNA, the CDR3 is TGTGCCAGCAGTGAACAAGATACTAGCGGGAGTTTGGCTTTTGCAGATACGCAGTATTTT. The chain recombines TRBV25-1 with TRBJ2-3; 11 bases fit TRBD2. From germline, CDR1 is MGHDK and CDR2 SYGVNS. Germline trimming cut 2 bases from V and 4 bases from J; bases unmatched to any gene: 17. The CDR3 is 20 amino acids.

The genes are TRBV12-3 or TRBV12-4 and TRBJ2-6, with a possible D match to TRBD1 (5 bases). The V gene lost 3 bases and the J gene lost 0 bases, with 18 bases spanning the gap. This CDR3 spans 19 amino acids. As DNA, the CDR3 is TGTGCCAGCAGTTTTAATCCAAGTACAGGAATCTCTGGGGCCAACGTCCTGACTTTC. This codes for CASSFNPSTGISGANVLTF.

The V gene is TRBV9, the J gene TRBJ2-1; D perhaps matches TRBD2 (8 bases). The CDR3 is 13 residues long. Trimming pared 8 bases from V and 8 bases from J, leaving 17 bases between. The germline gives CDR1 SGDLS, CDR2 YYNGEE. The CDR3 region has the DNA TGTGCCAGTCCGGGACTAGGGGGCTATGAGCAGTTCTTC. This translates into CASPGLGGYEQFF.

V is TRBV10-3 and J is TRBJ2-7, with D hard to call. The CDR3 has 12 amino acids. Between the trimmed V and J ends, which lost 8 bases and 0 bases, there was a span of 8 bases. The germline V gene encodes CDR1 ENHRY and CDR2 SYGVKD. Here the CDR3 DNA reads TGTGCCATCGCAGCAGACTCCTACGAGCAGTACTTC. Protein sequence: CAIAADSYEQYF.

This clonotype was seen a handful of times. The chain carries TRBV11-2 and TRBJ2-7, with a weak D call TRBD2 (6 bases). The CDR3 has 14 residues. V lost 5 bases and J 6 bases, leaving 17 bases between the germline ends. Germline V gives CDR1 SGHAT, CDR2 FQNNGV. The CDR3 bases are TGTGCCAGCAGCGCCAGGGACCTCGGGGGCGAGCAGTACTTC. It translates to CASSARDLGGEQYF.

This clonotype turned up a few times. This chain joins TRBV10-2 and TRBJ2-1; D gene ambiguous. CDR3 length equals 15 residues. CDR1 and CDR2 from the germline V gene are WSHSY and SAAADI. V was cut by 6 bases and J by 0 bases, with 12 bases left in between. The CDR3 nucleotides read TGCGCCAGCAGAGCCAACGGTATCTCCTACAATGAGCAGTTCTTC. It translates to CASRANGISYNEQFF.

V is TRBV6-5 and J is TRBJ2-2; no reliable D call. Germline-derived CDR1 and CDR2 are MNHEY and SVGAGI. Trimming stripped 3 bases from V and 7 bases from J, with 3 bases between. This CDR3 is built from 11 residues. CDR3 loop: CASSYVGELFF. In nucleotides, the CDR3 is TGTGCCAGCAGTTATGTCGGGGAGCTGTTTTTT.

The chain employs TRBV28 and TRBJ2-5; D gene unclear. V lost 6 bases to trimming and J lost 7 bases, with 9 bases between them. Germline V CDR1 and CDR2: MDHEN, SYDVKM. The CDR3 length is 11 residues. CDR3 sequence: CASSPARTQYF. In DNA, the CDR3 is TGTGCCAGCAGCCCTGCCCGGACCCAGTACTTC.